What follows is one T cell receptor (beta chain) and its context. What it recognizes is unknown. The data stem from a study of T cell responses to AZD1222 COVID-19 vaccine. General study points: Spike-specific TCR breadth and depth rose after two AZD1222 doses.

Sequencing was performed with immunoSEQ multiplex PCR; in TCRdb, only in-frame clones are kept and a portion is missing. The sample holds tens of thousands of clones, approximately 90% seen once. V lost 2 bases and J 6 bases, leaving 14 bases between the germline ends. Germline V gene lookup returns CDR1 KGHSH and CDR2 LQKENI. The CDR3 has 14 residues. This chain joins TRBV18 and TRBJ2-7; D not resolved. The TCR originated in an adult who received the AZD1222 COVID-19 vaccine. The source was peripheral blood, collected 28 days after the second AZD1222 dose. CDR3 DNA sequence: TGTGCCAGCTCACCAGACTCGTCATCCCTCGAGCAGTACTTC. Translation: CASSPDSSSLEQYF.